This paragraph reports one T cell receptor beta chain. Its antigen remains unidentified. No much larger clone is present one base from it, and per-base qualities are unavailable. The sample is drawn from a study of cytomegalovirus exposure and HLA in healthy donors (dated by TCRdb to about 2017). For the study in its entirety: An earlier analysis of approximately 640 of the donors reported approximately 290 Gb of sequence data and 117 million unique TCR beta sequences from approximately 180 million T cells. Rather than drawing on any new phenotypic data, the later analysis identified candidate immune exposures from TCR beta sequences and the way those sequences occurred across donors. The study aimed to test whether signatures of past pathogen exposure could be identified by cataloging public T cell receptors. To predict cytomegalovirus infection status, the study combined high-throughput TCR immunosequencing, statistical association of individual TCRs with disease status, and machine learning. Around 320 gigabases of sequencing data and approximately 85 million unique TCR sequences were included in an early release covering around 600 HLA-typed donors. Typing coverage differed by locus: A, B, C, DRB1 and DQB1 were typed in about 620-630 donors, DQA1 in 500 to 550, DPA1 in approximately 600, and DPB1 in about 450. A separate validation cohort of 100 to 150 different subjects was used in addition to the approximately 610-subject first cohort. Every discovery cohort repertoire had been produced on one sequencing platform. Roughly 5 DR-DQ haplotypes were handled as single units for association and clustering, since linkage in the cohort was strong. In a later analysis, previously published TCR beta repertoires from roughly 710 donors were re-analyzed and high-resolution HLA genotyping was added so that TCR occurrence patterns could be studied. Among some 400 genotyped donors of the cohort, an average of roughly 230,000 unique TCR beta nucleotide sequences was sequenced per donor, of which 15% to 20% were non-productive. An earlier analysis of 587 of the donors used high-throughput TCR beta sequencing to judge whether each TCR beta V gene segment behaved as functional or pseudogenic. Of the 300 to 450 genotyped donors, approximately 83% fell in the genetic ancestry cluster associated with self-reported Caucasian donors. Donor age, sex, ethnicity and CMV serostatus were compiled together with the repertoire data. Genome-wide SNP genotypes for about 65% of the 666 donors were used in a later genetic analysis, which treated that subset as a discovery cohort. Using immunosequencing, the study profiled T cell repertoires from fewer than 700 subjects and related those repertoires to cytomegalovirus serostatus. Both class I and class II loci were covered by HLA typing, at four-digit resolution.

In total, around 600 healthy bone marrow donors made up the cohort. Cohort members were all nominally healthy when sampled, although unrecorded immune exposures were likely present. The donor was CMV seronegative and belonged to the group of more than 300 seronegative cohort members. A peripheral blood sample was collected from each donor, and TCR beta sequencing was performed on peripheral blood mononuclear cells. Genomic DNA was extracted from the blood cell samples with the Qiagen DNeasy Blood Extraction Kit. The CDR3 starts with the cysteine, ends with the phenylalanine, and has 13 residues. The retained sequence is limited to the CDR3, 39 bases, with the frame set at the first base. Germline trimming amounts to 6 bases on V and 5 bases on J, with 4 as the count of junction bases outside the gene matches. From the germline V gene (reference sequence), CDR1 is LNHDA and CDR2 is SQIVND. Library creation used the immunoSEQ multiplex PCR assay. The multiplex PCR relied on a mix of 60 forward primers for TCR Vbeta segments and 13 reverse primers for TCR Jbeta segments. The CDR3 region of rearranged TCR beta genes was amplified from genomic DNA by a multiplex PCR assay. The Illumina HiSeq System was used to sequence the amplified TCR beta libraries as 87-base-pair reads. From the authors' description of their analysis: Across the roughly 640 repertoires, a later analysis counted 75 million to 90 million unique TCR beta chains, around 11 million of which were shared by at least two donors. A nearest-neighbor algorithm error-corrected the raw reads and collapsed the reads into unique sequences, merging closely related sequences to remove PCR and sequencing errors. To assign V, D and J gene segments, CDR3 sequences were aligned to IMGT reference sequences. Each retained sequence needed at least a six-nucleotide match to both a V gene segment and a J gene segment. A rearrangement was called productive if the CDR3 had no stop codons and remained in frame with V and J, and every other rearrangement was called non-productive. CDR3 was defined according to IMGT convention as the region running from the second conserved V-encoded cysteine to the conserved J-encoded phenylalanine. The earlier analysis of about 500 of the donors excluded sequences that lacked an unambiguous match to a single V gene segment. An earlier analysis of under 750 of the donors called V segments functional above 56.7% productive rearrangements and segregating when the between-donor standard deviation exceeded 5%. To diagnose cytomegalovirus status from the catalog of TCR beta chain sequences, a statistical classification framework was built. A later analysis assigned V and J genes by comparing TCR nucleotide sequences with IMGT/GENE-DB human TR gene sequences. A later analysis assigned CDR3 sequences and most-parsimonious VDJ recombination scenarios with the TCRdist pipeline. A later analysis defined each TCR beta chain by its CDR3 amino acid sequence plus V-gene family, and excluded reads lacking a unique V-gene family. To address suspected cross-contamination and a sequencing artifact, a later analysis removed a few hundred highly shared, low-generation-probability nucleotide sequences. For each public chain, a later analysis derived a clonal expansion index from normalized ranks of inferred template counts within each repertoire. In a later analysis, generation probabilities were computed using a VDJ recombination model fitted to out-of-frame rearrangements, and the results were checked against IGoR. A later analysis scored TCR-TCR, TCR-HLA and TCR-CMV co-occurrence with hypergeometric tests, applying a repertoire-size bias correction to TCR pairs. In a later analysis, false discovery rates were estimated by permuting HLA or CMV assignments 20 times. A later analysis grouped co-occurring TCRs with DBSCAN, adding TCRdist sequence similarity when clustering within HLA-allele-positive subsets. Repertoires with fewer than 30,000 or more than 120,000 public chains were left out of co-occurrence clustering, as were five repertoires with anomalous nucleotide sharing. The immuneACCESS repertoire file appears here via TCRdb, limited to in-frame rearrangements. These files lack a portion of the clones; in checked studies, under half of the deficit traces to unresolved V genes, and the cause of the others is not known. V, J and clone size were drawn from that table, and D and trimming were deduced from the DNA. The sample table contains about 200,000 clones; only one count was recorded for 81% of them. The ten largest clones take up around 2% of the sample.

Findings and caveats that apply to the study as a whole: The study listed 170 or so TCR beta chains as associated with cytomegalovirus. A further reported finding was that TCR beta sequences accurately predicted the HLA-A and HLA-B alleles for most subjects in the first cohort. In an earlier analysis of about 600 of the donors, most TCR beta V segments appeared in productive rearrangements about 87% or about 30% of the time, broadly matching IMGT annotations. According to a later genetic analysis, donors in an Asian-associated ancestry cluster had fewer N-insertions in productive TCRs than the approximately 630-donor mean. Three of the identified cytomegalovirus-associated TCR beta chains were confirmed in vitro to be specific for cytomegalovirus antigens. According to a later analysis, most CMV-associated TCR beta chains appeared to be HLA-restricted, and the HLA associations seemed to be driven largely by CMV exposure. HLA typing was unavailable for some donors at each locus, so association tests used only the typed subset. The authors suggested that the approach could potentially be extended to other disease states and immunological phenotypes. While some public TCRs were present in many individuals, most TCR sequences turned up only very rarely across donors. Correlated functional status among segregating V segments might be attributable to linkage disequilibrium, but an unknown experimental factor could not be ruled out. A later analysis found that TCR association rates varied across HLA loci, with DRB1 alleles showing the most associated TCRs and HLA-C alleles the fewest. A group of highly shared sequence variants was considered likely to be a technical artifact of the sequencing pipeline. The only immune exposure information available for the cohort was CMV serostatus. In a later analysis, several top co-occurrence clusters were reported to appear linked to parvovirus B19, influenza, CMV and Epstein-Barr virus. A later analysis found that HLA-associated TCR beta chains were more clonally expanded and had lower generation probabilities than equally common non-associated chains. Some IMGT-functional V segments, including TRBV6-2 and TRBV6-3, could not be distinguished by the 87-base-pair reads and were therefore excluded. In a later analysis, 15,000 to 20,000 TCR beta sequences were associated with specific HLA alleles at a false discovery rate of 0.05. Seventeen rarely observed V segments, including chromosome 9 orphons, were excluded from the earlier analysis of approximately 600 of the donors because counts were too low. V-gene and J-gene trimming of TCR beta chains was associated with a missense DCLRE1C variant in a later genetic analysis, and the association was replicated in an independent cohort. The presence/absence analyses assumed that sequencing depth was roughly uniform across donors, and that assumption may not be true. Assigning TCR associations to individual alleles was difficult when HLA alleles, especially DR and DQ, strongly co-occurred. In this cohort, only TCR beta chains were sequenced, and detectable features were limited by the absence of alpha or paired-chain data. In both the original and validation cohorts, the classifier was reported to diagnose cytomegalovirus status with high specificity and sensitivity.

This receptor chain uses TRBV19 and TRBJ2-5; the junction holds 9 bases that match TRBD1. The sequencing input was PBMCs. The TCR sequence derives from a man aged 18 to 35 in good health and CMV-seronegative. The CDR3 reads as follows: CASRDRGGETQYF. The nucleotides are TGTGCCAGTAGGGACAGGGGCGGCGAGACCCAGTACTTC. Reference TRBV19 and TRBJ2-5 genes cover what lies past the CDR3, so the full variable domain is DGGITQSPKYLFRKEGQNVTLSCEQNLNHDAMYWYRQDPGQGLRLIYYSQIVNDFQKGDIAEGYSVSREKKESFPLTVTSAQKNPTAFYLCASRDRGGETQYFGPGTRLLVL.